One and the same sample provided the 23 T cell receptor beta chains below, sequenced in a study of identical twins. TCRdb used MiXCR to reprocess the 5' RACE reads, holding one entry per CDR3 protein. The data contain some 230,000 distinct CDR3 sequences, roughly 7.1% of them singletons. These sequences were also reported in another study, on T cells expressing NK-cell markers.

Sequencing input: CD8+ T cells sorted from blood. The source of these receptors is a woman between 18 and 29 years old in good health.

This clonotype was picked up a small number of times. The CDR3 sequence is CASSLVGVGNTEAFF. CDR3 nucleotide sequence: TGTGCCAGCAGCTTGGTAGGGGTTGGAAACACTGAAGCTTTCTTT. The chain uses TRBV5-5 and TRBJ1-1; weak D call: TRBD1 (5 bases). Germline CDR1 and CDR2: SGHKS and YYEKEE (reference sequence). V shed 0 bases and J shed 2 bases, with 11 bases lying between them. CDR3 length: 15 residues.

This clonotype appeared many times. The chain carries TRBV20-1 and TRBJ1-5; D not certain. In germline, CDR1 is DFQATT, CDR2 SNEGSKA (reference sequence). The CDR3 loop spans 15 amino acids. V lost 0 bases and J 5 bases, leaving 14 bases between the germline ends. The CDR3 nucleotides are TGCAGTGCTAGAGATCAGGCGGGGATCCATCAGCCCCAGCATTTT. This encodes CSARDQAGIHQPQHF.

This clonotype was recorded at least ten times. For the CDR3, the DNA is TGCAGTGCTAGAGTGGGTAGCTCCTACGAGCAGTACTTC. Translating it yields CSARVGSSYEQYF. The chain couples TRBV20-1 to TRBJ2-7, with D unresolved. Looked up from germline, CDR1 is DFQATT and CDR2 is SNEGSKA (reference sequence). This CDR3 region has 13 residues. Trimming left V 1 base short and J 0 bases short, with 7 bases between.

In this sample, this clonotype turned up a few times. The CDR3 reads CASSQDWAQGPGNEQFF. The CDR3 DNA sequence: TGCGCCAGCAGCCAAGATTGGGCCCAGGGTCCTGGGAATGAGCAGTTCTTC. V is TRBV4-3 and J is TRBJ2-1; maybe TRBD1 (5 bases). The V gene's germline CDR1 is LGHNA and CDR2 YSLEER. Deletions cut 0 bases from V and 7 bases from J, with 19 bases between. The CDR3 consists of 17 residues.

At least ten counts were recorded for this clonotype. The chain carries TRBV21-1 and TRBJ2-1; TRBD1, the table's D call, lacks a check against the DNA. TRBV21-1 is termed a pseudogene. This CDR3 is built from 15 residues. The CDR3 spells CASSEGGGSYNEQFF. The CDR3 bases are TGTGCCAGCAGTGAGGGGGGCGGGTCCTACAATGAGCAGTTCTTC.

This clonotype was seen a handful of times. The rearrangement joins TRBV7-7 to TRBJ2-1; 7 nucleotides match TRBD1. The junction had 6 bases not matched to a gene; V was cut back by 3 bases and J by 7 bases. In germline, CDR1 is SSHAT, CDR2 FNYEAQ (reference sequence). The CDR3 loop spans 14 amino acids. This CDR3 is CASSFRRGQNEQFF. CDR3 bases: TGTGCCAGCAGCTTTCGTAGGGGGCAAAATGAGCAGTTCTTC.

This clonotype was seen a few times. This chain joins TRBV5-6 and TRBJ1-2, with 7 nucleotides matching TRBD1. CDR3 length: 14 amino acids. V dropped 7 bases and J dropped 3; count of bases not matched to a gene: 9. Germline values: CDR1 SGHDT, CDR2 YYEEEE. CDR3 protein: CASSQGGADYGYTF. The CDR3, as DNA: TGTGCCAGCTCTCAGGGGGGCGCGGACTATGGCTACACCTTC.

The CDR3, as DNA: TGTGCCCGGGGGTCTAGCGTCGGCACAGATACGCAGTATTTT. Its translation: CARGSSVGTDTQYF. The V and J genes are TRBV30 and TRBJ2-3, with D perhaps matching TRBD2 (6 bases). The germline CDR1 and CDR2 sequences are GTSNPN and SVGIG (reference sequence). CDR3 length: 14 amino acids. V lost 8 bases and J lost 1, with 16 bases in between. Full variable domain (rest looked up from reference TRBV30 and TRBJ2-3): SQTIHQWPATLVQPVGSPLSLECTVEGTSNPNLYWYRQAAGRGLQLLFYSVGIGQISSEVPQNLSASRPQDRQFILSSKKLLLSDSGFYLCARGSSVGTDTQYFGPGTRLTVL.

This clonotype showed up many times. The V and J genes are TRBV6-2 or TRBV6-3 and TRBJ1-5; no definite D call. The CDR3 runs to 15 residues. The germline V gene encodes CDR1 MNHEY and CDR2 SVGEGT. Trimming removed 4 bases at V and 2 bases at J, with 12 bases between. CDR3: CASSWGRGGNQPQHF. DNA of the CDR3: TGTGCCAGCAGTTGGGGTCGCGGAGGCAATCAGCCCCAGCATTTT.

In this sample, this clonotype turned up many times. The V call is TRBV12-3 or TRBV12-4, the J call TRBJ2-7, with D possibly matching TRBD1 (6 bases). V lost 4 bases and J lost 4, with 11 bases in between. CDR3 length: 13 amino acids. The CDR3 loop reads CASSYGQTYEQYF. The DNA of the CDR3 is TGTGCCAGCAGTTACGGACAGACTTACGAGCAGTACTTC.

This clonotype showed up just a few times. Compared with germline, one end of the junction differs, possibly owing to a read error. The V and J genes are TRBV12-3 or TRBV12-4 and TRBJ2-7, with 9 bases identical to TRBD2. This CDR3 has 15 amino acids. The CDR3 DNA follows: TGTGCCAGCAGTCTAGCGGGGCTCGACTCCTACGAGCAGTACTTC. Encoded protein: CASSLAGLDSYEQYF.

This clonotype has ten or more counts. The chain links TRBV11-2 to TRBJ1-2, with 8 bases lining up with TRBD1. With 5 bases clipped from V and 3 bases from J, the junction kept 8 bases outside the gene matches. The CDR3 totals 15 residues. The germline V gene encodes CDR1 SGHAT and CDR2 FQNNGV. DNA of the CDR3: TGTGCCAGCAGCACTCGGACAGGGTCTGACTATGGCTACACCTTC. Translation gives CASSTRTGSDYGYTF. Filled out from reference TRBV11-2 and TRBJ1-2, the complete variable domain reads EAGVAQSPRYKIIEKRQSVAFWCNPISGHATLYWYQQILGQGPKLLIQFQNNGVVDDSQLPKDRFSAERLKGVDSTLKIQPAKLEDSAVYLCASSTRTGSDYGYTFGSGTRLTVV.

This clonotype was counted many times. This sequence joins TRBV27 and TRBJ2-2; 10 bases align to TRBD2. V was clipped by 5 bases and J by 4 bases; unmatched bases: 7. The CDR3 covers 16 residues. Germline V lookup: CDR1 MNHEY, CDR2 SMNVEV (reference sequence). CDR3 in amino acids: CASSKREGQLTGELFF. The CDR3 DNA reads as TGTGCCAGCAGTAAGCGGGAGGGCCAACTCACCGGGGAGCTGTTTTTT.

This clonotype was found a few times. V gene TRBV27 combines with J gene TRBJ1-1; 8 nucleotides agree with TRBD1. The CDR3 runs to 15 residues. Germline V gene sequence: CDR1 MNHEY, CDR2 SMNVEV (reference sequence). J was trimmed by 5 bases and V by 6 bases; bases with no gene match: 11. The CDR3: CASRAAQGEGTEAFF. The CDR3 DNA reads TGTGCCAGCAGGGCCGCACAGGGGGAAGGGACTGAAGCTTTCTTT.

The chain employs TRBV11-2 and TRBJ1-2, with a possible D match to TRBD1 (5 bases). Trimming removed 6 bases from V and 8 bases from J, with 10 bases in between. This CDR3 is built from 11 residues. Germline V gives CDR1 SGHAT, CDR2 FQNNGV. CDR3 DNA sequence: TGTGCCAGCAGGGACACAGGCGGCTACACCTTC. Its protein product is CASRDTGGYTF.

The CDR3 DNA sequence: TGTGCCAGCAGCTTAGGGACCGGGACAGCCTACAATGAGCAGTTCTTC. Protein sequence: CASSLGTGTAYNEQFF. V and J are TRBV13 and TRBJ2-1, with 7 bases aligning to TRBD1. Germline V CDR1 and CDR2: PRHDT, FYEKMQ (reference sequence). The V segment lost 0 bases and the J segment 2 bases; nucleotides outside the gene matches: 4. The CDR3 length is 16 residues.

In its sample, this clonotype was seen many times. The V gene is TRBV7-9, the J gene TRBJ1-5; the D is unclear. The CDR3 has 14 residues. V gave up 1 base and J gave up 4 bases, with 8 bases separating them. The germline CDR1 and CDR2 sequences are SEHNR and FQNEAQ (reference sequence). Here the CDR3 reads CASSLGLGNQPQHF. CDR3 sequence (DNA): TGTGCCAGCAGCTTAGGACTCGGTAATCAGCCCCAGCATTTT.

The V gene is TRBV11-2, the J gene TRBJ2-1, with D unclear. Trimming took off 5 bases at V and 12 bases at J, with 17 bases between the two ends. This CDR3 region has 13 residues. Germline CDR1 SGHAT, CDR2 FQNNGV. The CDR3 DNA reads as TGTGCCAGCAGCACCCCCGGGCCCCCAGGGCAGTTCTTC. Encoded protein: CASSTPGPPGQFF.

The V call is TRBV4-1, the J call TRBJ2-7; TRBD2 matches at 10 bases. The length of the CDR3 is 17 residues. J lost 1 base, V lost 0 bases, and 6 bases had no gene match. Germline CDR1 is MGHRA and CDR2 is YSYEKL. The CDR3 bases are TGCGCCAGCAGCCAAGAATTCAGCGGGAGGGCTTCCTACGAGCAGTACTTC. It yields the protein CASSQEFSGRASYEQYF.

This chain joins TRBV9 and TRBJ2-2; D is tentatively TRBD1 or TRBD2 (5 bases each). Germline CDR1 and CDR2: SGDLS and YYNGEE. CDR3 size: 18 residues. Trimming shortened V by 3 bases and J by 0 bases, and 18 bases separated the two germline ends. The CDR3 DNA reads TGTGCCAGCAGCGCCCGGAGGCAGGGACGCGCGAACACCGGGGAGCTGTTTTTT. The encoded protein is CASSARRQGRANTGELFF.

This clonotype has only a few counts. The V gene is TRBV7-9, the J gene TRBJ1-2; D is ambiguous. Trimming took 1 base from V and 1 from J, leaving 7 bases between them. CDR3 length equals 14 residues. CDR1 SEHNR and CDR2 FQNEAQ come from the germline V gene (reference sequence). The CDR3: CASSLVPSNYGYTF. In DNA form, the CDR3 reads TGTGCCAGCAGCTTAGTACCCAGTAACTATGGCTACACCTTC. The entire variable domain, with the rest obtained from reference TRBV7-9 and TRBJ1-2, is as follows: DTGVSQNPRHKITKRGQNVTFRCDPISEHNRLYWYRQTLGQGPEFLTYFQNEAQLEKSRLLSDRFSAERPKGSFSTLEIQRTEQGDSAMYLCASSLVPSNYGYTFGSGTRLTVV.

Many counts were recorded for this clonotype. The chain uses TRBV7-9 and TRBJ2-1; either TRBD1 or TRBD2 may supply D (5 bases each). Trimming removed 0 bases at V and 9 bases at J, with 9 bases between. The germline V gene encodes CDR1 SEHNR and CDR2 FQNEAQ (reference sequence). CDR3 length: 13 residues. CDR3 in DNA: TGTGCCAGCAGCTTAGCGTTTGGGGGTGAGCAGTTCTTC. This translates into CASSLAFGGEQFF.

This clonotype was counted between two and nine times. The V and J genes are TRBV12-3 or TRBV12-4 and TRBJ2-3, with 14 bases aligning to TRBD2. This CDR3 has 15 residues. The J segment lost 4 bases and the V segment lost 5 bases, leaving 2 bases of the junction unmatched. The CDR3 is CASSMGLAGADTQYF. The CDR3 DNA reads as TGTGCCAGCAGTATGGGACTAGCGGGAGCAGATACGCAGTATTTT.